These T cell receptor beta chains were read from a single sample in a study of cytomegalovirus exposure and HLA in healthy donors. Sequencing was performed with immunoSEQ multiplex PCR; in TCRdb, only in-frame clones are kept and a portion is missing. The sample contains over 100,000 clones, 88% of which appear only once. The sequenced sample consisted of PBMCs. These receptors all stem from a woman under 30 in good health and CMV-seronegative. Both conserved end residues are part of each CDR3. The D gene is left open where the match is weak. Clone size is stated in some rows and not others, as once, few, many or a class when expanded.

DNA	CDR3	J	size	D	V
TGTGCCAGCAGCTTGGTAGATCTGAACACTGAAGCTTTCTTT	CASSLVDLNTEAFF	TRBJ1-1	NA	NA	TRBV5-6
TGTGCCAGCAGCTTAACGCAGGGCCGAAACACTGAAGCTTTCTTT	CASSLTQGRNTEAFF	TRBJ1-1	NA	NA	TRBV7-3
TGTGCCAGCAGCCTCGAACCGGGACAGCCCTACGAGCAGTACTTC	CASSLEPGQPYEQYF	TRBJ2-7	NA	TRBD1	TRBV14
TGTGCCTGGAGTGTAACGGGCACTGAAGCTTTCTTT	CAWSVTGTEAFF	TRBJ1-1	NA	NA	TRBV30
TGTGCCAGCAGCTGGGGGGGGGTGAACAATGAGCAGTTCTTC	CASSWGGVNNEQFF	TRBJ2-1	NA	TRBD2	TRBV5-6
TGTGCCAGCAGTTACGGTAGCAATCAGCCCCAGCATTTT	CASSYGSNQPQHF	TRBJ1-5	NA	NA	TRBV27
TGTGCCAGCAGCAGAGACAGGTTGCCCATTTTTTCACCCCTCCACTTT	CASSRDRLPIFSPLHF	TRBJ1-6	NA	NA	TRBV14
TGTGCCAGCGGGCGGGGGGAAAGCTCCTACGAGCAGTACTTC	CASGRGESSYEQYF	TRBJ2-7	NA	TRBD2	TRBV2
TGTGCCAGTAGTATAGCAGGGTATAGCAATCAGCCCCAGCATTTT	CASSIAGYSNQPQHF	TRBJ1-5	NA	NA	TRBV19
TGCGCCAGCAGCCCCAGGGGTTCCGGAAACACCATATATTTT	CASSPRGSGNTIYF	TRBJ1-3	NA	NA	TRBV4-3
TGCGCCAGCAGCCCAACGGGGGGGGTATCCTACGAGCAGTACTTC	CASSPTGGVSYEQYF	TRBJ2-7	NA	TRBD2	TRBV5-1
TGTGCCAGCAGCTTAGGACAAGACAATGAGCAGTTCTTC	CASSLGQDNEQFF	TRBJ2-1	NA	NA	TRBV7-9
TGTGCCAGCAGTTTTAGGACAGACTATGGCTACACCTTC	CASSFRTDYGYTF	TRBJ1-2	NA	NA	TRBV27
TGTGCCAGCAGCCAAGATGGAAGCGGGAGATCCGGGGATACGCAGTATTTT	CASSQDGSGRSGDTQYF	TRBJ2-3	NA	TRBD2	TRBV4-2
TGTGCCAGCAGCTTAGTCGGTGCCCTGAACAATGAGCAGTTCTTC	CASSLVGALNNEQFF	TRBJ2-1	NA	NA	TRBV7-2
TGTGCCAGCAGTCGGAGGCCCCGCACAGATACGCAGTATTTT	CASSRRPRTDTQYF	TRBJ2-3	NA	NA	TRBV6-5
TGTGCCAGCCCACGTACGGGGGGGCCGCCCCAGAACACTGAAGCTTTCTTT	CASPRTGGPPQNTEAFF	TRBJ1-1	NA	NA	TRBV28
TGTGCCAGCAGTTCGGGAGCGGGAGCTTTCTTT	CASSSGAGAFF	TRBJ1-1	NA	NA	TRBV28
TGTGCCAGTAGTATGCCCATGAGCGGGAGTGGATACAATGAGCAGTTCTTC	CASSMPMSGSGYNEQFF	TRBJ2-1	NA	TRBD2	TRBV19
TGTGCCAGCAGCTTAGCGTCCGCGGGTACCGGGGAGCTGTTTTTT	CASSLASAGTGELFF	TRBJ2-2	NA	NA	TRBV7-2
TGTGCCAGCAGCTTGGACAACCTAGGGGGGACCCAGTACTTC	CASSLDNLGGTQYF	TRBJ2-5	NA	NA	TRBV5-4
TGCGCCAGCAGCTTGGGCCTACGACAGGGGGCAGGGGAGCTGTTTTTT	CASSLGLRQGAGELFF	TRBJ2-2	NA	TRBD1	TRBV5-1
TGTGCCTGGAGTGGAGGAGGAAATAGCAATCAGCCCCAGCATTTT	CAWSGGGNSNQPQHF	TRBJ1-5	NA	NA	TRBV30
TGTGCCAGCAGTCCCTTGGGGCAGGGGTCCCACTATGGCTACACCTTC	CASSPLGQGSHYGYTF	TRBJ1-2	NA	NA	TRBV27
TGTGCCAGCAGCTTAGGGGACAGCAACGTCCTGACTTTC	CASSLGDSNVLTF	TRBJ2-6	few	TRBD1	TRBV7-2
TGTGCCAGTAGTATGGGGGGAGGGAATGAGCAGTTCTTC	CASSMGGGNEQFF	TRBJ2-1	NA	TRBD2	TRBV19
TGTGCCAGCAGCCGCGGGGTTAGCTCCTACAATGAGCAGTTCTTC	CASSRGVSSYNEQFF	TRBJ2-1	NA	NA	TRBV5-6
TGTGCCAGCTCACCAAACGTTGGCTACGGGGACTACGAGCAGTACTTC	CASSPNVGYGDYEQYF	TRBJ2-7	NA	NA	TRBV18
TGTGCCAGCTCACCGCGTACAGATACGCAGTATTTT	CASSPRTDTQYF	TRBJ2-3	NA	NA	TRBV18
TGTGCCAGCACCCAGCCGGGACAGGGGAACTATGGCTACACCTTC	CASTQPGQGNYGYTF	TRBJ1-2	few	TRBD1	TRBV27
TGTGCCAGCAGCTTGAGCGCTAGCGTCCGCTACAATGAGCAGTTCTTC	CASSLSASVRYNEQFF	TRBJ2-1	NA	NA	TRBV5-4